These 5 T cell receptor beta chains originate from one sample sequenced in a study of sequential checkpoint blockade in melanoma. The assay was immunoSEQ multiplex PCR, and TCRdb's table has in-frame clones only and misses some. The table has 15,000 to 20,000 clones, roughly 71% seen once. The treatment: randomized to nivolumab then ipilimumab (arm A) or the reverse (arm B). The specimen was CD8+ T cells sorted from blood (inferred from file names), collected from a patient given nivolumab and ipilimumab in sequence. The receptors were sampled from a human donor with melanoma.

This chain uses TRBV7-9 with TRBJ2-1; 8 nucleotides align to TRBD2. The CDR3 runs to 16 residues. Losses at the gene ends were 3 bases for V and 5 bases for J; bases not matched to a gene: 9. In germline, CDR1 is SEHNR, CDR2 FQNEAQ (reference sequence). CDR3 DNA: TGTGCCAGCAGCTTGAGCGGGAGTGGCCAGAACAATGAGCAGTTCTTC. Protein: CASSLSGSGQNNEQFF.

The V call is TRBV7-8, the J call TRBJ1-1; D possibly corresponds to TRBD1 (5 bases). The CDR3 totals 13 residues. Germline CDR1 is SGHVS and CDR2 is FQNEAQ. V gave up 1 base and J gave up 5 bases, with 8 bases separating them. Here the CDR3 reads CASSLGGRTEAFF. The DNA of the CDR3 is TGTGCCAGCAGCTTAGGGGGCAGGACTGAAGCTTTCTTT.

There are a few counts of this clone. The chain uses TRBV6-6 and TRBJ1-2; 7 nucleotides agree with TRBD1. The ends lost 4 bases at V and 7 bases at J; junction bases unmatched: 9. Per the germline V gene, CDR1 is MNHNY and CDR2 is SVGAGI (reference sequence). The CDR3 totals 14 residues. Here the CDR3 reads CASSSRQGQGGYTF. CDR3 nucleotide sequence: TGTGCCAGCAGTTCTCGACAGGGACAAGGTGGCTACACCTTC.

This sequence joins TRBV7-9 and TRBJ2-7; D perhaps matches TRBD2 (6 bases). V was clipped by 11 bases and J by 4 bases, with 15 bases between them. The CDR3 sequence is 12 residues long. Germline-derived CDR1 and CDR2 are SEHNR and FQNEAQ (reference sequence). The CDR3 sequence: CAGEDGIYEQYF. CDR3 DNA sequence: TGTGCCGGGGAGGACGGGATTTACGAGCAGTACTTC.

V gene TRBV6-5 combines with J gene TRBJ2-7; D perhaps matches TRBD2 (6 bases). CDR1 is MNHEY and CDR2 is SVGAGI in the germline V gene. The V gene lost 0 bases and the J gene lost 3 bases, with 15 bases spanning the gap. The CDR3 sequence is 16 residues long. CDR3 nucleotides: TGTGCCAGCAGTTACTCGGTCCCGGAGGGGAACTACGAGCAGTACTTC. It codes for CASSYSVPEGNYEQYF.